This TCR beta chain was captured by sequencing in a study of blood T cell repertoires in COVID-19. Study at large: The origin of the acute and convalescent COVID-19 samples was the United States, Italy and Spain. Sources were T cells, B-cell-depleted T cells, or PBMCs; the material itself was cDNA or gDNA.

In its sample, this clone was seen a few times. Germline trimming cut 3 bases from V and 1 base from J; bases unmatched to any gene: 3. In germline, CDR1 is MNHEY, CDR2 SVGEGT. CDR3 size: 15 residues. In the authors' workflow: Reference gene primer amplification gave estimated nucleated cell counts. TCRdb's table, derived via immunoSEQ multiplex PCR, lists solely in-frame clones and lacks some. The DNA was the basis for D and trimming; V, J and clone size are from that table. Of tens of thousands of clones listed, less than 85% were seen once; the top ten hold around a sixth. The TCR sequence derives from a man aged 65 to 79 with active COVID-19. The sequenced sample was peripheral blood. The J gene is TRBJ2-7, the V gene TRBV6-2 or TRBV6-3, with TRBD2 matching over 10 bases. The DNA for the CDR3 is TGTGCCAGCAGTTATAGCGGGGGGTATTCCTACGAGCAGTACTTC. It specifies CASSYSGGYSYEQYF.